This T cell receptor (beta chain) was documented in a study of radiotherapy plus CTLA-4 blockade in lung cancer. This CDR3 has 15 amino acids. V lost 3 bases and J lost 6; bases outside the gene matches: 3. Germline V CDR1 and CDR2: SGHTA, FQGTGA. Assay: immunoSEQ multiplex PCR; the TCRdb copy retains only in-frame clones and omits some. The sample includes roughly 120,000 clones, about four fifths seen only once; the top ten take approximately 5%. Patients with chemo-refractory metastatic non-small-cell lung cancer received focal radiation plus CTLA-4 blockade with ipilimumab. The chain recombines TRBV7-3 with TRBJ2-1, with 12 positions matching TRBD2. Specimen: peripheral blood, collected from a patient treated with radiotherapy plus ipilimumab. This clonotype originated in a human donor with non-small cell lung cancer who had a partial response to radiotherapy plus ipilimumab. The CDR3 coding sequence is TGTGCCAGCAGCTTGGGACTAGCGGGTATCAATGAGCAGTTCTTC. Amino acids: CASSLGLAGINEQFF.